This T cell receptor (beta chain) derives from a study of OX40 agonist ivuxolimab in advanced cancers. Overall study: As their treatment, patients were administered ivuxolimab, an agonistic anti-OX40 (CD134) antibody. The mean age was approximately 60 years, ranging from roughly 23 to 79, with about four fifths of participants male.

On this clone itself: Its antigen is still unknown.

Exclusion applied to patients with autoimmune disease history or systemic immunosuppression. V shed 5 bases, J shed 5 bases, and the junction held 11 bases outside the gene matches. The CDR3 spans 15 residues. CDR1 and CDR2 (germline): SGHDT, YYEEEE. Study-level points and caveats: Some patients who did not respond also had low normalized T-cell clonal expansion.

Data came from immunoSEQ multiplex PCR; TCRdb stores just in-frame clones and leaves some out. The table has around 60,000 clones, roughly 80% seen once. The specimen comprised CD4+ or CD8+ T cells sorted from blood, sampled in a trial of the OX40 agonist ivuxolimab. This chain connects TRBV5-6 to TRBJ2-5, with 8 positions matching TRBD2. The TCR comes from an adult with an advanced solid tumor such as melanoma, head and neck, liver or kidney cancer. The CDR3 sequence: CASSPSGTRRETQYF. CDR3 nucleotide sequence: TGTGCCAGCAGTCCCTCCGGGACTAGGAGGGAGACCCAGTACTTC.